The 14 T cell receptor delta chains below all came from one sample that was sequenced in a study of γδ T cells in repeated Plasmodium falciparum infection (dated by TCRdb to 2020 to 2022). The method was multiplex PCR. The instrument given in TCRdb is Illumina MiSeq. TCRdb processed the public reads again with the CATT caller, after which rows with matching DNA were combined. Counted in this sample were more than 70,000 delta-chain clones; approximately 0.96% of them appeared once. Around a tenth of the sample belongs to the ten largest clones. For bulk TCR repertoire analysis, Vgamma9/Vdelta2+ and Vdelta2-negative gammadelta T cell populations were isolated by flow sorting from peripheral blood mononuclear cells. Sequencing input: gamma-delta T cells from blood. These TCRs come from a pool of human donors (malaria-infected and uninfected, not separated).

There are a few counts of this clone. A read error likely explains this, since a far larger clone differs by one base. Other DNA sequences in the sample encode the same CDR3. The chain has TRDV2 and TRDJ1, with TRDD3 identical over 7 bases. The J gene comes from matching the DNA to germline here; TCRdb lacks it. Germline trimming cut 1 base from V and 4 bases from J; bases unmatched to any gene: 17. This CDR3 is 18 amino acids long. The V gene's germline CDR1 is GEAIGNYY and CDR2 EKD. CDR3 sequence reads: CACDTTTTGGCLNDKLIF. The CDR3 DNA sequence: TGTGCCTGTGACACAACAACCACCGGGGGATGCTTAAACGATAAACTCATCTTT.

As to this clone: The protein that TCRdb holds for this DNA derives from a much larger clone and differs from the translated DNA at residue 18, which likely indicates a read error; the protein shown here is translated from the DNA. Called V gene: TRDV2; the J gene was not called; the table's D gene call, TRDD3, was not cross checked with the DNA. The CDR3 is made up of 19 amino acids. In germline, CDR1 is GEAIGNYY, CDR2 EKD. CDR3 loop: CACDRGIRNWGMDTDKLTF. The CDR3 DNA is TGTGCCTGTGACCGGGGGATAAGGAACTGGGGGATGGACACCGATAAACTCACCTTT.

This clone was seen a handful of times. A read error is the likely source, as a far larger clone sits one nucleotide away. Other DNA sequences within the sample encode an identical CDR3. This rearrangement joins TRDV3 to TRDJ1; 8 positions agree with TRDD3. No J segment appears in TCRdb, so it was assigned here by matching the sequence to germline. The CDR3 is made up of 20 amino acids. Trimming removed 4 bases from V and 0 bases from J; junction bases left unmatched: 25. CDR1 TVYSNPD and CDR2 GDNSRS come from the germline V gene (reference sequence). The CDR3 protein is CASFGPDSTGGRFYTDKLIF. The CDR3 DNA follows: TGTGCCTCCTTTGGCCCCGATAGTACTGGGGGGAGATTCTACACCGATAAACTCATCTTT.

This clone was counted a few times. TCRdb records a much larger clone's protein for this DNA, with a difference at residue 4 that likely arises from a read error; the protein given is the translation of the DNA. The CDR3 coding sequence is TGTGCTCTTAGGGCCCGAAACGTAATTCCTGAGCCGGGGGATACTAGTGGGTACACCGATAAACTCATCTTT. Its translation is CALRARNVIPEPGDTSGYTDKLIF. The genes are TRDV1 and TRDJ1; 9 bases line up with TRDD3. TCRdb gives no J gene; it was assigned here by matching the DNA to germline. CDR1 and CDR2 from the germline V gene are TSWWSYY and QGS. CDR3 length: 24 residues. Losses at the gene ends were 8 bases for V and 0 bases for J; bases not matched to a gene: 34.

This clone was recorded many times. TCRdb's entry gives the protein of a much larger clone, which mismatches this DNA's translation at residue 19, likely from a read error; the protein reported here is translated from the DNA. CDR3 nucleotides: TGTGCTCTTGGGGAACTACCGTCCTTCCTACTGGGGGATACGCTCTCCGGTAAACCCATCTTT. Translation: CALGELPSFLLGDTLSGKPIF. No J gene was called, and the V gene is TRDV1; the table's TRDD3 call for D was not verified on the DNA. The germline CDR1 and CDR2 sequences are TSWWSYY and QGS. This CDR3 contains 21 residues.

In this sample, this clone turned up many times. This is likely an artifact of a read error, given a far larger clone one base away. The same CDR3 also results from other DNA sequences found in this sample. The gene calls are TRDV1 and TRDJ1; D possibly corresponds to TRDD2 (5 bases). Germline loops: CDR1 TSWWSYY, CDR2 QGS. V lost 9 bases and J 3 bases, leaving 14 bases between the germline ends. The CDR3 length is 13 residues. Here the CDR3 DNA reads TGTGCTCTCGGGTCCCCCTTCTCCGATAAACTCATCTTT. The encoded protein is CALGSPFSDKLIF.

Remarks on this clone: One base separates it from a far larger clone, so it is likely a read error. Other DNA sequences in the sample encode the same CDR3. DNA for the CDR3: TGTGCCTGCGACACCGCGGCGGCGGGGGGATATAGCTCCTGGGACACCCGACAGATGTTTTTC. As protein: CACDTAAAGGYSSWDTRQMFF. J is TRDJ3 and V is TRDV2; TRDD3 matches 8 bases. TCRdb offers no J gene call, so here the DNA was matched to germline to obtain one. The CDR3 has 21 residues. Germline V lookup: CDR1 GEAIGNYY, CDR2 EKD.

This clone was counted between two and nine times. A read error likely explains why the TCRdb protein, taken from a much larger clone, differs from this DNA's translation at residue 6; the protein shown is translated from the DNA. The chain combines TRDV1 with TRDJ1; 12 nucleotides line up with TRDD3. TCRdb lists no J gene, so it was determined here by aligning the DNA to germline. This CDR3 is 19 amino acids long. With V trimmed by 8 bases and J by 1 base, 17 bases remained unmatched. Germline loops: CDR1 TSWWSYY, CDR2 QGS. The CDR3 is CALRPGCPFWGIRTDKLIF. The CDR3 coding sequence is TGTGCTCTTCGGCCCGGTTGCCCTTTCTGGGGGATACGCACCGATAAACTCATCTTT.

By sample fraction, this clone is medium-sized. Within the sample, other DNA sequences also encode this same CDR3. This chain links TRDV3 with TRDJ1; 11 bases line up with TRDD3. The V gene end was trimmed by 2 bases and the J gene end by 0 bases; junction bases not matched to a gene: 32. Looked up from germline, CDR1 is TVYSNPD and CDR2 is GDNSRS (reference sequence). There are 24 residues in the CDR3. The CDR3 region has the DNA TGTGCCTTTTCAGTTCAAGACTGGGGGATATACCACTCCGCTACAGTATTCTACACCGATAAACTCATCTTT. Translating gives CAFSVQDWGIYHSATVFYTDKLIF.

This clone showed up just a few times. The TCRdb protein comes from a much larger clone and disagrees with this DNA's translation at residue 5, likely due to a read error; the protein given here is derived from the DNA. The chain recombines TRDV1 with TRDJ1, with 7 bases fitting TRDD3. Here the J gene came from matching the DNA to germline, since TCRdb omits it. Germline CDR1 and CDR2: TSWWSYY and QGS. J gave up 0 bases and V 4 bases, and 14 bases lay outside the gene matches. This CDR3 comprises 18 residues. In DNA form, the CDR3 reads TGTGCTCTTGGGGGATCTACAGGACTGGGGCGTCACACCGATAAACTCATCTTT. It is translated as CALGGSTGLGRHTDKLIF.

This clone showed up just a few times. A single base is all that separates this from a far larger clone, so a read error is likely. No DNA is shown, since the ends of the CDR3 on it are uncertain; the CDR3 is the one TCRdb lists. V is TRDV3 and J is TRDJ1; the table's TRDD3 call for D was not verified on the DNA. 20 amino acids form the CDR3, both terminal residues included. Germline assignment: CDR1 TVYSNPD and CDR2 GDNSRS (reference sequence). The CDR3 sequence: CASFGPDSTGGRFYTDKLIF.

Concerning this clone itself: The translation of this DNA and the TCRdb protein of a much larger clone differ at residue 18, probably owing to a read error; the protein shown here is translated from the DNA. V is TRDV1 and J is TRDJ1; tentative D call: TRDD2 (7 bases). Here the J gene was assigned by germline matching of the DNA, as TCRdb has none. From germline, CDR1 is TSWWSYY and CDR2 QGS. This CDR3 is 25 amino acids long. Trimming took off 0 bases at V and 2 bases at J, with 40 bases between the two ends. In DNA, the CDR3 is TGTGCTCTTGGGGAACTACAAAGGTACGTCTTCCTAGCTCCTACTGGGAACCATACTACCGATAAACTCATCTTT. Its translation is CALGELQRYVFLAPTGNHTTDKLIF.

As regards this clone: The protein recorded in TCRdb matches a much larger clone and deviates from this DNA's translation at residue 16, suggesting a read error; the protein here is obtained by translating the DNA. The V gene was identified as TRDV1, while no J gene was called; TRDD3 reflects the table's D call only, with no check against the DNA. Germline V lookup: CDR1 TSWWSYY, CDR2 QGS. The CDR3 contains 18 residues. DNA of the CDR3: TGTGCTCTTGGGGAAGAACCAACGGTGGGGGAGTACACCGATAAACCCATCTTT. Protein: CALGEEPTVGEYTDKPIF.

The sample holds a few counts of this clone. This likely stems from a read error, as it lies one base from a far larger clone. Other DNA sequences in this sample translate to the same CDR3. The chain uses TRDV1 and TRDJ1, with a possible D match to TRDD2 (5 bases). This CDR3 contains 20 residues. The V gene's germline CDR1 is TSWWSYY and CDR2 QGS. V was trimmed by 1 base and J by 0 bases, leaving 24 bases between them. DNA of the CDR3: TGTGCTCTTGGGGAACCCAAGGGCTCTTCCCCCTTAACTGACACCGATAAACTCATCTTT. Protein: CALGEPKGSSPLTDTDKLIF.